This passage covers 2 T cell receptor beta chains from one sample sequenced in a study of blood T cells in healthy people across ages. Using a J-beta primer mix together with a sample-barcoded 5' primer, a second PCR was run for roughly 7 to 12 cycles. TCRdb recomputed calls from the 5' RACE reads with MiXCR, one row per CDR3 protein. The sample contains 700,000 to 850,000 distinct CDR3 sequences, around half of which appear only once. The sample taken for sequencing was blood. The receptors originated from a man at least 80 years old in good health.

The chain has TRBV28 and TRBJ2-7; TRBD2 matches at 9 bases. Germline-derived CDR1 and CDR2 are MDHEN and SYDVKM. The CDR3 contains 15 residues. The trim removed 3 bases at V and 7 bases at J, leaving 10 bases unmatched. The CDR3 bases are TGTGCCAGCAGTTTCCAGCGGGAGGTCTACAATGAGCAGTACTTC. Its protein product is CASSFQREVYNEQYF.

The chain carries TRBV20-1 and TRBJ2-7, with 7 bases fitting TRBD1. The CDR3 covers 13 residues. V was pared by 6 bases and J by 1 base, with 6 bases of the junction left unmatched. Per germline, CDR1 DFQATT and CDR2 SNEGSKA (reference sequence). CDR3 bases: TGCAGTGCAGACCGGGACAGTTCCTACGAGCAGTACTTC. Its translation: CSADRDSSYEQYF.